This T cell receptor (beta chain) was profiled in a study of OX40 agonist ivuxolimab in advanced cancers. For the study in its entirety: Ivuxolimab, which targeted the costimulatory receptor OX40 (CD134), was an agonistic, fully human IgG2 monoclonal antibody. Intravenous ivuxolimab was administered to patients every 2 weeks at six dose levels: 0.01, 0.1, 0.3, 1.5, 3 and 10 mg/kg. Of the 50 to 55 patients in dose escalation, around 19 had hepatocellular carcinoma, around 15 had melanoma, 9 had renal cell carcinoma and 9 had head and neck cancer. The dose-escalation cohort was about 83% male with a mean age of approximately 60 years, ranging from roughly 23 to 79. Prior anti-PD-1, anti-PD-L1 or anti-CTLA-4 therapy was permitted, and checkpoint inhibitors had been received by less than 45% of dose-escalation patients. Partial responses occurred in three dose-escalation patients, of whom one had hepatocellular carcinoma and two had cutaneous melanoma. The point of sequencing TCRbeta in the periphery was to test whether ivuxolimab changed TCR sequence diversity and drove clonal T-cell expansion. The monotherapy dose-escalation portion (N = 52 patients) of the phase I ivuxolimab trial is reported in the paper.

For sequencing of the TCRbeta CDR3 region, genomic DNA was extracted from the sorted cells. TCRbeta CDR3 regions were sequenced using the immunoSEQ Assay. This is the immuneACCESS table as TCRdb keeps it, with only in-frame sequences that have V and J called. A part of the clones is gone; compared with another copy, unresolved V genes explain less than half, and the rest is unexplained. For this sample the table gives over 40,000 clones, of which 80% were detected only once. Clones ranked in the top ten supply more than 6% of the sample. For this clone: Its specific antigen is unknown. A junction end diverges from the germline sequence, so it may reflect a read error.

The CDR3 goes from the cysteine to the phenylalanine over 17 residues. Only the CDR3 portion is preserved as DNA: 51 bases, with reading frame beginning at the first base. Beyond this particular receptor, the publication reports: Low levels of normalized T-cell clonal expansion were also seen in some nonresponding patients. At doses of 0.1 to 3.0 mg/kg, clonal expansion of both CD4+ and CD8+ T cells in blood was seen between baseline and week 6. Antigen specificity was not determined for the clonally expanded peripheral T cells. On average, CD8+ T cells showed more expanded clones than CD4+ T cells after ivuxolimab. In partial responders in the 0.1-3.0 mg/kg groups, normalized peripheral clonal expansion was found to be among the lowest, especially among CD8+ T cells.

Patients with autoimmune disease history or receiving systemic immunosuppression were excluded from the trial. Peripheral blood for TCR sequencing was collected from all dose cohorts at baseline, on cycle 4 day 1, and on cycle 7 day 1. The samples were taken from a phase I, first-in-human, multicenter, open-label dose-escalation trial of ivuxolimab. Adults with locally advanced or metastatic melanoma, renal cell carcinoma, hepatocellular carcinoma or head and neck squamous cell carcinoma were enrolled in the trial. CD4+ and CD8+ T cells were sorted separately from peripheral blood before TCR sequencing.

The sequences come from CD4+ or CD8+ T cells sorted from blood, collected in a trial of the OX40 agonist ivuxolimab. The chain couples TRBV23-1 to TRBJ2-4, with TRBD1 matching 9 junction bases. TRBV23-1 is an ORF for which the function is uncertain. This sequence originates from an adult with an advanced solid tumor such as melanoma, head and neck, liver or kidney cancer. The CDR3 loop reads CASNQSSGQGGKNIQYF. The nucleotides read TGCGCCAGCAATCAATCCTCGGGACAGGGCGGGAAAAACATTCAGTACTTC.